Detailed here is one T cell receptor (beta chain). It has no known antigen specificity. Base-call qualities are not available, and no considerably larger clone is one nucleotide away. The sample comes from a study of T cell clones after liver transplantation (dated by TCRdb to between 2018 and 2021). A note on the overall study: The samples were obtained from ITN030ST, a randomized trial that attempted immunosuppression withdrawal within 2 years after liver transplantation. A cohort of 8 liver transplant recipients was studied, of whom 3 were classified as tolerant and 5 as non-tolerant. Of the eight recipients, a few were HCV-positive, while the remaining recipients had been transplanted for non-autoimmune, non-viral indications. Until randomization at 12-24 months post-transplant, subjects were given standard immunosuppression, with no induction therapy. Donor-reactive T cell clones were identified using TCRbeta sequencing after a pre-transplant mixed lymphocyte reaction and were then followed in post-transplant blood. Third party-reactive TCRbeta sequences from pre-transplant MLRs were also identified as an antigen-independent comparator for donor-reactive sequences. Blood samples were collected pre-transplant, pre-randomization before withdrawal, and post-randomization after either full withdrawal or failed withdrawal. Tolerance was defined as complete immunosuppression withdrawal for at least one year with no rise in liver enzymes beyond twice the upper limit of normal. Results the study describes overall, beyond this receptor: When repertoire turnover was taken into account, detection of donor-reactive sequences was significantly reduced in 7 of 8 subjects for CD4 and in 8 of 8 subjects for CD8. In most of the 8 subjects, circulating donor-reactive CD4 TCRbeta sequences decreased significantly after transplant, regardless of tolerance or HCV status. Because no allograft tissue specimens were available, donor-reactive T cells may have migrated into the graft instead of being deleted. The conclusions were considered preliminary, being limited by small, heterogeneous patient numbers and non-standardized post-transplant time points. Low numbers of available donor cells limited the measurable donor-reactive repertoire in two subjects. A greater decline was seen for donor-reactive sequences than for third party-reactive sequences, suggesting partial antigen-specific deletion unrelated to withdrawal success.

From the germline V gene, CDR1 is SGHDN and CDR2 is FVKESK. V is cut back by 4 bases and J by 1 base, with 7 bases in the junction unmatched. CDR3 length: 16 amino acids, cysteine to phenylalanine. Just the 48-base CDR3 DNA is kept, in frame starting at base 1. Unstimulated PBMCs, after thawing, were stained for CD3, CD4 and CD8 and then FACS-sorted into CD3+CD4+ and CD3+CD8+ populations. All 8 studied subjects were randomized to withdrawal of immunosuppression. Genomic DNA was isolated with the Qiagen DNeasy Blood and Tissue Kit. Frozen genomic DNA underwent high-throughput TCRbeta CDR3 sequencing by immunoSEQ, including PCR amplification, mapping, bias correction and internal controls. The authors' analysis ran thus. Productive rearrangements were retained, and unique TCRbeta sequences were defined by the CDR3 nucleotide sequence together with the V and J gene. A sequence counted as donor-reactive only if the sequence showed at least 5-fold expansion in CFSE-low cells compared with unstimulated pre-transplant cells and had a frequency of at least 0.01%. Per-subject minimum frequency thresholds, based on the lowest-template unstimulated sample, ensured at least 90% detection power. Jensen-Shannon divergence between the top 1000 TCRbeta sequences post- versus pre-transplant served as the measure of repertoire turnover. Two-sided Fisher's exact tests were used to test for changes in the detection of donor-reactive sequences. As stored in TCRdb, this immuneACCESS dataset retains in-frame rearrangements with V and J assigned. A fraction of the clones does not appear; measured against another copy, unresolved V genes explain less than half of the discrepancy, and the remainder lacks a known reason. The V and J calls and clone size were taken over from that table, and D and trimming were inferred from the DNA. This sample is represented by about 120,000 clones; 90% of them were singletons. The ten largest make up around 0.83% of the sample.

The rearranged segments are TRBV14 and TRBJ2-4, and TRBD1 matches 7 of the central bases. The sample here was CD4+ T cells from blood, taken 12 months after liver transplant. The TCR sequence derives from a human patient who received a liver transplant. Some T cells seen after a transplant may have their origin in the graft donor. At the DNA level, the sequence is TGTGCCAGCAGCCCTCAGGGGGAGAGGGCCAAAAACATTCAGTACTTC. Its protein product is CASSPQGERAKNIQYF.